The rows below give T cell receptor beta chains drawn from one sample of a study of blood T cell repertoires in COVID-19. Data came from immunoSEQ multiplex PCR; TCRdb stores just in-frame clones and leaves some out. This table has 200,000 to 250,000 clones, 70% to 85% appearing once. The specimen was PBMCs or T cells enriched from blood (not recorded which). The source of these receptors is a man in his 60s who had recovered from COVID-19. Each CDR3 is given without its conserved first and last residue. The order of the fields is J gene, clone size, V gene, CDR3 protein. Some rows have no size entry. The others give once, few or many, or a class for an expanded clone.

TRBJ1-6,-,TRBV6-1,ASSDGWTGFFSPLH
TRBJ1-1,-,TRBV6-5,ASTRQLNTEAF
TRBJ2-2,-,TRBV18,ASSPSPSTGELF
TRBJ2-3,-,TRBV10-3,ASSRGVRGGRADTQY
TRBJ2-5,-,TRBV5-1,ASSLGPKAQY
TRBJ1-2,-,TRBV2,ASSVDRRDGYT
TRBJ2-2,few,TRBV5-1,ASSALTSGGAGELF
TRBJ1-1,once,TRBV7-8,ASSSRAGAGLGTEAF
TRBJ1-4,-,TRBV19,ASSPTSATNEKLF
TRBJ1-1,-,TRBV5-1,ASRQAVNTEAF
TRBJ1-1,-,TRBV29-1,SVEEAGVGTEAF
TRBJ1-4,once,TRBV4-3,ASSQETGVNEKLF
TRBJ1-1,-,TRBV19,ASREDRVSTEAF